This passage covers 4 T cell receptor beta chains from one sample sequenced in a study of T cells after yellow fever vaccination (dated by TCRdb to the late 2010s). Explained via the paper, the treatment or condition label denotes: live attenuated yellow fever vaccine strain. Library preparation was by 5' RACE. The sample was run on an Illumina NovaSeq 6000. Starting from the raw public reads, TCRdb applied fastp trimming at Q25, assembled clones with MiXCR and retained in-frame beta chains. Every CDR3 protein is listed once, alongside the most common genes and DNA of its rows. For this sample the table gives some 120,000 distinct CDR3 sequences, of which nearly 15% were detected only once. The top ten clones comprise roughly 45% of the sample. The specimen comprised CD8+ T cells sorted from PBMCs, sampled 5 days after the yellow fever booster vaccination. The receptors originated from a young man who received the YFV17D yellow fever vaccine.

This clonotype occurred a few times. V gene TRBV4-1 combines with J gene TRBJ1-5; 8 bases fit TRBD1. The CDR3 spans 14 residues. The J segment lost 4 bases and the V segment lost 4 bases, leaving 3 bases of the junction unmatched. Germline CDR1 reads MGHRA; CDR2 reads YSYEKL. The CDR3 DNA sequence: TGCGCCAGCAGCCTTCGGACAGGGAATCAGCCCCAGCATTTT. Protein product: CASSLRTGNQPQHF.

V and J are TRBV24-1 and TRBJ2-1; the D is unclear. CDR3 length: 15 residues. Per germline, CDR1 KGHDR and CDR2 SFDVKD. Trimming took 4 bases from V and 6 from J, leaving 15 bases between them. CDR3 residues: CATSELSDRFNEQFF. The CDR3 region has the DNA TGTGCCACCAGTGAGTTGAGCGATAGATTCAATGAGCAGTTCTTC.

This clonotype has a handful of counts. The chain carries TRBV5-1 and TRBJ1-2, with 8 positions matching TRBD1. There are 16 residues in the CDR3. V shed 0 bases, J shed 4 bases, and the junction held 8 bases outside the gene matches. Germline CDR1 is SGHRS and CDR2 is YFSETQ. The DNA of the CDR3 is TGCGCCAGCAGCTTGGCCTCAGTGGGACAGGCCTATGGCTACACCTTC. This gives the protein CASSLASVGQAYGYTF.

V and J are TRBV5-1 and TRBJ2-7, with 9 bases lining up with TRBD1. Looked up from germline, CDR1 is SGHRS and CDR2 is YFSETQ. The CDR3 is 15 residues long. V lost 2 bases, J lost 0 bases, and 3 bases stayed unmatched. The CDR3 protein is CASSLRDRASYEQYV. CDR3 in DNA: TGCGCCAGCAGCTTAAGGGACAGGGCCTCCTACGAGCAGTACGTC.